The rows below give T cell receptor beta chains drawn from one sample of a study of early T cells in non-severe SARS-CoV-2 infection. TCRdb independently ran MiXCR on the 5' RACE reads; one entry per CDR3 protein. The top ten hold over 0.95% of the sample, which has some 62,000 distinct CDR3 sequences, around 9.9% seen once. The source material was whole blood. These receptors were taken from an adult who was a healthcare worker with PCR-confirmed SARS-CoV-2 infection or an uninfected control (not recorded which). CDR3s include the opening cysteine and the closing phenylalanine or tryptophan. Fields, in order: J gene, clone size, V gene, CDR3 length, CDR3 protein. Clone size is given for some rows only: seen once, a few or many times, or a class if the clone is expanded.

J: TRBJ1-6; size: few; V: TRBV12-3/TRBV12-4; length: 12; CDR3: CASSLAVSPLHF
J: TRBJ2-5; size: few; V: TRBV28; length: 15; CDR3: CASRPPDRDRETQYF
J: TRBJ1-4; size: many; V: TRBV7-9; length: 16; CDR3: CASSLTGRGTSEKLFF
J: TRBJ1-5; size: medium-sized; V: TRBV20-1; length: 14; CDR3: CSASNNRGYQPQHF
J: TRBJ1-6; size: few; V: TRBV12-3/TRBV12-4; length: 14; CDR3: CASRLTERNSPLHF
J: TRBJ2-3; size: many; V: TRBV29-1; length: 12; CDR3: CSVLGLEDTQYF
J: TRBJ2-5; size: few; V: TRBV6-5; length: 14; CDR3: CASKGSGVRETQYF
J: TRBJ2-2; size: many; V: TRBV6-6; length: 15; CDR3: CASSYSSAHTGELFF
J: TRBJ1-6; size: few; V: TRBV18; length: 19; CDR3: CASSPSAGERSRYNSPLHF
J: TRBJ1-2; size: few; V: TRBV20-1; length: 12; CDR3: CSARGSGYGYTF
J: TRBJ2-1; size: NA; V: TRBV12-3/TRBV12-4; length: 14; CDR3: CASSFWRGVYEQFF
J: TRBJ2-1; size: NA; V: TRBV30; length: 13; CDR3: CAWSVQQSNEQFF
J: TRBJ1-6; size: few; V: TRBV5-4; length: 16; CDR3: CASSLGGWTANSPLHF
J: TRBJ1-2; size: few; V: TRBV5-1; length: 16; CDR3: CASSLGELRRGHGYTF
J: TRBJ1-3; size: many; V: TRBV7-8; length: 16; CDR3: CASSLERQGAGNTIYF
J: TRBJ1-1; size: few; V: TRBV7-6; length: 14; CDR3: CASSLGGFNTEAFF
J: TRBJ2-5; size: many; V: TRBV14; length: 16; CDR3: CASSPRELAGFETQYF
J: TRBJ2-2; size: many; V: TRBV3-1; length: 15; CDR3: CASSLAGTNTGELFF